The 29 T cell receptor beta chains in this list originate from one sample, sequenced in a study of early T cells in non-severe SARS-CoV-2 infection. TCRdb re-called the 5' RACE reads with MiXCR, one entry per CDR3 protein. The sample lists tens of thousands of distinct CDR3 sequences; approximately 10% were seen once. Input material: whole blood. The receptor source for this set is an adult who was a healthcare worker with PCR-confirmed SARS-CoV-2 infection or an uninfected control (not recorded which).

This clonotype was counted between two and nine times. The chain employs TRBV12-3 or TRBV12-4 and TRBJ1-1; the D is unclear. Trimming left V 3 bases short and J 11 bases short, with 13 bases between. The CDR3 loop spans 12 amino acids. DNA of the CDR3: TGTGCCAGCAGTTTCTTTGGGCCCCGTGCTTTCTTT. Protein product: CASSFFGPRAFF.

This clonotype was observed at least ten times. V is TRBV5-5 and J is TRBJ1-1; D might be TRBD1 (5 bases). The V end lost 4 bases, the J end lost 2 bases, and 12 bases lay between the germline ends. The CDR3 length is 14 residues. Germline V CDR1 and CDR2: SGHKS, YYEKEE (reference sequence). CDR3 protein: CASSPRTLNTEAFF. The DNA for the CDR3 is TGTGCCAGCAGCCCAAGGACACTAAACACTGAAGCTTTCTTT.

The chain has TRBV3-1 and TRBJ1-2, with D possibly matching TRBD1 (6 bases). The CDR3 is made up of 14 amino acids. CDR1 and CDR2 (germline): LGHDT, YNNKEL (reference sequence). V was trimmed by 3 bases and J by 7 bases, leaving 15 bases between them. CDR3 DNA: TGTGCCAGCAGCCAGTCCGTTACAGGGCCTGGCTACACCTTC. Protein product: CASSQSVTGPGYTF.

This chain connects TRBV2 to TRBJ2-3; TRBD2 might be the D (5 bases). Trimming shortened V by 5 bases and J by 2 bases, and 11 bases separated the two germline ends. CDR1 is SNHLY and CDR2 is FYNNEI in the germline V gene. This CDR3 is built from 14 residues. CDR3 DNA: TGTGCCAGCAGTCGACTACAACCCACAGATACGCAGTATTTT. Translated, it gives CASSRLQPTDTQYF.

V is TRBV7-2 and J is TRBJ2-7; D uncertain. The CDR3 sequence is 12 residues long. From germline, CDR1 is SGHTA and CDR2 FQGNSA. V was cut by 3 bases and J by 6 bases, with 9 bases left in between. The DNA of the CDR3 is TGTGCCAGCAGCTTGAGTCGCGGCGAGCAGTACTTC. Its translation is CASSLSRGEQYF. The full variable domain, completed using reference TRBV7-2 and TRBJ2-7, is GAGVSQSPSNKVTEKGKDVELRCDPISGHTALYWYRQSLGQGLEFLIYFQGNSAPDKSGLPSDRFSAERTGGSVSTLTIQRTQQEDSAVYLCASSLSRGEQYFGPGTRLTVT.

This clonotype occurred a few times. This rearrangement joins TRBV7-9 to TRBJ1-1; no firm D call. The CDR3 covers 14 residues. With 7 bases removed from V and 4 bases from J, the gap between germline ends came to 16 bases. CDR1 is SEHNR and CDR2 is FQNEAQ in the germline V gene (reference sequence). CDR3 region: CASIKTSRGTEAFF. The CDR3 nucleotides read TGTGCCAGCATCAAAACAAGCCGAGGCACTGAAGCTTTCTTT.

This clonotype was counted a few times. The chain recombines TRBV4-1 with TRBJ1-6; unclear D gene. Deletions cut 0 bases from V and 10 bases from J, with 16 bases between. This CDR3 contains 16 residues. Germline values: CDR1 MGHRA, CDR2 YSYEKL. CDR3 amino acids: CASSQDVSTLISPLHF. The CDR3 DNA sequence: TGCGCCAGCAGCCAAGATGTCTCGACCCTCATCTCACCCCTCCACTTT.

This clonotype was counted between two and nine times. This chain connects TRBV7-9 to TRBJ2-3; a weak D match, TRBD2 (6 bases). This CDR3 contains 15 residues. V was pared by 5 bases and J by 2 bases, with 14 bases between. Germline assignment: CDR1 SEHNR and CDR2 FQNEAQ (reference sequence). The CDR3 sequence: CASSLSGDLTDTQYF. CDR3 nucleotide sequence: TGTGCCAGCAGCCTTTCGGGGGACCTCACAGATACGCAGTATTTT.

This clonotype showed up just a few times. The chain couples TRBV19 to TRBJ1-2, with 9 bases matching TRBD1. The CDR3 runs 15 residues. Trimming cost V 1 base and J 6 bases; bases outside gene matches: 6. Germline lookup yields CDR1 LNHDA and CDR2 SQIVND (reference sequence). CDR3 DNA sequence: TGTGCCAGTAGTATAGCCCGGGGACAGGGAGATGGCTACACCTTC. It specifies CASSIARGQGDGYTF.

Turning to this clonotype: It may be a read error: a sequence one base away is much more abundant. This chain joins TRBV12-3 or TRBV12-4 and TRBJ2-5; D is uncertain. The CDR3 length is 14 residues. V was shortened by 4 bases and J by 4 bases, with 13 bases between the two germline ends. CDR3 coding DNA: TGTGCCAGCAGTTCTACTATGGCAGCAGAGACCCAGTACTTC. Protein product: CASSSTMAAETQYF.

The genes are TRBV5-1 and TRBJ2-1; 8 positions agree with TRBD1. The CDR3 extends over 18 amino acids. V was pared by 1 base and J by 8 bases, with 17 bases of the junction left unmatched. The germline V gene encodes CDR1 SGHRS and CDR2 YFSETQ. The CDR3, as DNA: TGCGCCAGCAGCTTGCGACAGGGGCCCCCCACCGTTGGGGATGAGCAGTTCTTC. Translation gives CASSLRQGPPTVGDEQFF.

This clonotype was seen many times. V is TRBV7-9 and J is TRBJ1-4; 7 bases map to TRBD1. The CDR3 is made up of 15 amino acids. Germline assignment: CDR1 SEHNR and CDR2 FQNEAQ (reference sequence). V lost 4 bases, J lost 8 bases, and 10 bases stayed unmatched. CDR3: CASSSFDRENEKLFF. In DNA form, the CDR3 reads TGTGCCAGCAGCTCCTTTGACAGGGAAAACGAAAAACTGTTTTTT.

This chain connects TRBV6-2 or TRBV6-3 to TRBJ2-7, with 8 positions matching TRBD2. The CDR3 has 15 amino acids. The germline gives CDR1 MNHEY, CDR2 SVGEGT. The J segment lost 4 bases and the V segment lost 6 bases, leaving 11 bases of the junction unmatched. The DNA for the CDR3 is TGTGCCAGCAGACCGAGCGGGGGTCGGAAGTACGAGCAGTACTTC. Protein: CASRPSGGRKYEQYF.

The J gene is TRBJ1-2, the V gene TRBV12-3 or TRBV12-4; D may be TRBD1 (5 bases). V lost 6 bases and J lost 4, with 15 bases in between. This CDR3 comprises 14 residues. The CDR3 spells CASRPGRPGYGYTF. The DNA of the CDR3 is TGTGCCAGCAGGCCGGGACGGCCTGGCTATGGCTACACCTTC.

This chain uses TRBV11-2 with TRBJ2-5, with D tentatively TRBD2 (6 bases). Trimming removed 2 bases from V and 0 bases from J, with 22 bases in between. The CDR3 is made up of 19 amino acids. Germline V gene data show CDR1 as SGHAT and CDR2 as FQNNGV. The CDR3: CASSLNADPRGYHQETQYF. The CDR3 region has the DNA TGTGCCAGCAGCTTAAACGCCGACCCCCGGGGGTACCACCAAGAGACCCAGTACTTC.

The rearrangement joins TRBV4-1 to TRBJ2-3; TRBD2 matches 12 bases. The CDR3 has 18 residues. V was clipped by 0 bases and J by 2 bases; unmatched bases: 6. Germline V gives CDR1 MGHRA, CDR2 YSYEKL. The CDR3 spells CASSQDWTSGVLTDTQYF. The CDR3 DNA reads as TGCGCCAGCAGCCAAGATTGGACTAGCGGGGTACTCACAGATACGCAGTATTTT.

The CDR3 nucleotides are TGTGCCAGCAGCGACGGACAGGGTTACGAGCAGTACTTC. Its protein product is CASSDGQGYEQYF. The V and J genes are TRBV7-2 and TRBJ2-7, with 8 bases matching TRBD1. After removal of 5 bases from V and 4 bases from J, the junction contained 4 bases not matched to a gene. The germline gives CDR1 SGHTA, CDR2 FQGNSA. This CDR3 comprises 13 residues.

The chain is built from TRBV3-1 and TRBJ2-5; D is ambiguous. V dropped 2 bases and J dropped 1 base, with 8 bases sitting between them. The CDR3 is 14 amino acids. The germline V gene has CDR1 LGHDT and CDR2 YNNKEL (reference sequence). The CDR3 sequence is CASSQYGRQETQYF. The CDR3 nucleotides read TGTGCCAGCAGCCAATATGGACGCCAAGAGACCCAGTACTTC.

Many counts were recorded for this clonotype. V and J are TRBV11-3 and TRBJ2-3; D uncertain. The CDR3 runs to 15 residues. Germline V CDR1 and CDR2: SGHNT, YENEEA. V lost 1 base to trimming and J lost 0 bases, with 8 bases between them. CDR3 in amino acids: CASSLAALSTDTQYF. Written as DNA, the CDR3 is TGTGCCAGCAGCTTAGCAGCACTTAGCACAGATACGCAGTATTTT.

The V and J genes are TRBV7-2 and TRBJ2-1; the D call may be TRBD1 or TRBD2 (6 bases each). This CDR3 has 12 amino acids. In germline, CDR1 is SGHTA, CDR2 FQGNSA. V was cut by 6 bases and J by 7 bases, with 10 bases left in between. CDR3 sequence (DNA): TGTGCCAGCAGTTGGGGGGCTAATGAGCAGTTCTTC. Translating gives CASSWGANEQFF.

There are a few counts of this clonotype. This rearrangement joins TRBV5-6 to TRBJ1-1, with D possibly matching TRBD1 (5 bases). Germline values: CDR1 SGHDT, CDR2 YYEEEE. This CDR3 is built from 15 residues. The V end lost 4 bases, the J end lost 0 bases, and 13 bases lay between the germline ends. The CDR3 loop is CASSPTAGMNTEAFF. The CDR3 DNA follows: TGTGCCAGCAGCCCAACGGCAGGGATGAACACTGAAGCTTTCTTT.

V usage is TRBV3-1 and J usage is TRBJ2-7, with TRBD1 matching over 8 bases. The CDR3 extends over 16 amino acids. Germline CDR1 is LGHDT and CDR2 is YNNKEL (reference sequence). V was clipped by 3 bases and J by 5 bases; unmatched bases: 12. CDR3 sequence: CASSHQLDDRGHEQYF. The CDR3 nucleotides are TGTGCCAGCAGCCACCAACTGGACGACAGGGGCCACGAGCAGTACTTC.

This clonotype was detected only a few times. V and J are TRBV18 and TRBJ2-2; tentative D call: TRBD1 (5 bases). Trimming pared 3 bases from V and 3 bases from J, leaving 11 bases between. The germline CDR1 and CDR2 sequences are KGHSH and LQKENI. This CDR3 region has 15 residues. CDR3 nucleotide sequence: TGTGCCAGCTCACCCCTCCAGGGTCACACCGGGGAGCTGTTTTTT. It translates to CASSPLQGHTGELFF.

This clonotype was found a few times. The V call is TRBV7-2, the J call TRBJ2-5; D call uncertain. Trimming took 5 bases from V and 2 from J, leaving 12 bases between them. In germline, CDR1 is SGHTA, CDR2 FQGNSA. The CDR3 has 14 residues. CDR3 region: CASSRDWFQETQYF. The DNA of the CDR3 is TGTGCCAGCAGCCGCGACTGGTTTCAAGAGACCCAGTACTTC.

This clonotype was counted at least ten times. The CDR3 region is CATTDPKTGPRGYTF. CDR3 bases: TGTGCCACAACGGATCCCAAGACAGGGCCCAGGGGCTACACCTTC. This chain connects TRBV19 to TRBJ1-2, with TRBD1 matching over 7 bases. Germline CDR1 is LNHDA and CDR2 is SQIVND (reference sequence). CDR3 length: 15 amino acids. Unmatched junction bases numbered 19, after V lost 10 bases and J lost 8 bases.

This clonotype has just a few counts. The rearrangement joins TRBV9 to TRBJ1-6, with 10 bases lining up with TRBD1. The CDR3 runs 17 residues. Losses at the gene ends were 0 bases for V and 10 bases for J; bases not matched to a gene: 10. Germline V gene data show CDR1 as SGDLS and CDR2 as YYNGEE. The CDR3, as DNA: TGTGCCAGCAGCGTAGGCCTTAGGACAGGGGGACTCTCACCCCTCCACTTT. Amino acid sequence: CASSVGLRTGGLSPLHF.

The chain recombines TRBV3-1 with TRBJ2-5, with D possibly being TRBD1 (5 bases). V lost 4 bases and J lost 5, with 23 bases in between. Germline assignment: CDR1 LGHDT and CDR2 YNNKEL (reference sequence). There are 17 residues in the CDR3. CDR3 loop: CASSPQTPRGAGETQYF. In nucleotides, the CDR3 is TGTGCCAGCAGCCCACAAACCCCTCGTGGGGCAGGGGAGACCCAGTACTTC.

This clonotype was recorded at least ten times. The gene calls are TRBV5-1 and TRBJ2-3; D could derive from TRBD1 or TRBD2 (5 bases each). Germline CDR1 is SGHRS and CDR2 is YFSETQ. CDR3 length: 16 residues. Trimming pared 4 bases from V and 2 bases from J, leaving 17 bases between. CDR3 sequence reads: CASSRDPRTYTDTQYF. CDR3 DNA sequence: TGCGCCAGCAGCCGGGACCCGAGGACCTACACAGATACGCAGTATTTT.

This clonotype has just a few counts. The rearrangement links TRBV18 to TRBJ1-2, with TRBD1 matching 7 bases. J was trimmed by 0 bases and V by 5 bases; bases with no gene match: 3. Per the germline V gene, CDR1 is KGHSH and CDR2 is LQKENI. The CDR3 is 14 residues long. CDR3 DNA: TGTGCCAGCTCAACTGGGACAGCTAACTATGGCTACACCTTC. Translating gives CASSTGTANYGYTF.